This T cell receptor (beta chain) originates from a study of Ad26.COV2.S vaccination and SARS-CoV-2 variants. Turning to the study itself: The COV1001 Ad26.COV2.S trial arm included the donor. Ad26.COV2.S shots went into the muscle once or twice, 56 days apart. Study findings and constraints: In vaccinated individuals, spike-specific CD8+ and CD4+ T cell responses reportedly displayed substantial breadth.

Concerning this clone itself: What it recognizes is unknown.

Noted treatment: 15 to 20 received Ad26.COV2.S at low or high dose, single or two shots; several received placebo; per-sample allocation not given. Vaccine and placebo recipients were sampled on day 63 after the first injection. It was an adult aged 18-55 years in Boston who was the donor. This CDR3 has 16 residues. CDR1 and CDR2 (germline): SGDLS, YYNGEE. V trimming: 3 bases; J trimming: 3 bases; junction bases outside the gene matches: 11. Here immunoSEQ multiplex PCR was the method, and the copy in TCRdb shows in-frame clones only, minus some. Of about 400,000 clones listed, roughly 85% are singletons.

The clonotype comes from a person between 18 and 65 years old who received the Ad26.COV2.S COVID-19 vaccine or a placebo. This chain joins TRBV9 and TRBJ2-7, with TRBD1 matching 8 bases. Sequencing was performed on peripheral blood, taken in a trial of Ad26.COV2.S vaccine versus placebo. CDR3 amino acids: CASSEGSTGAFYEQYF. CDR3 nucleotides: TGTGCCAGCAGCGAGGGTTCGACAGGGGCTTTCTACGAGCAGTACTTC.